The sequence of this T cell receptor beta chain was determined in a study of T cells after yellow fever vaccination. TCRdb analysed the 5' RACE reads with MiXCR anew, one entry per CDR3 protein. The sample holds about 160,000 distinct CDR3 sequences, 5.5% to 7.5% seen once. The CDR3 contains 16 residues. Germline values: CDR1 SGHRS, CDR2 YFSETQ. V gave up 0 bases and J gave up 2 bases; unmatched junction bases: 4. This clonotype was recorded many times. Its matching antigen is unknown. Study-wide points: Post-booster samples contained most primary-vaccination clones (about 96% CD4, 88% CD8).

Specimen: CD4+ T cells sorted from PBMCs, collected about 5 days after the first yellow fever vaccination. V is TRBV5-1 and J is TRBJ2-3, with 9 positions matching TRBD2. The TCR originated in a man aged 18 to 35 who received the YFV17D yellow fever vaccine. The CDR3 loop is CASSLGGLANTDTQYF. In DNA form, the CDR3 reads TGCGCCAGCAGCTTGGGTGGACTAGCGAACACAGATACGCAGTATTTT.